The 21 T cell receptor beta chains in this list originate from one sample, sequenced in a study of blood T cell repertoires in COVID-19. Measured with immunoSEQ multiplex PCR; TCRdb has only the in-frame clones, and not every one. The sample records a few hundred thousand clones, 65% to 85% being singletons. The sequenced material came from peripheral blood. The receptors shown here come from a person aged 65-85 years with COVID-19, enrolled during active disease.

The rearrangement uses TRBV19 and TRBJ1-1, with 9 positions matching TRBD1. J gave up 1 base and V 7 bases, and 7 bases lay outside the gene matches. The CDR3 is 15 residues long. Germline CDR1 is LNHDA and CDR2 is SQIVND (reference sequence). This CDR3 is CASTEQGARNTEAFF. Written as DNA, the CDR3 is TGTGCCAGTACTGAACAGGGGGCTAGGAACACTGAAGCTTTCTTT.

The chain uses TRBV11-2 and TRBJ1-1; 7 bases match TRBD1. V gave up 4 bases and J gave up 0 bases; unmatched junction bases: 8. Germline V CDR1 and CDR2: SGHAT, FQNNGV. This CDR3 comprises 16 residues. CDR3 in DNA: TGTGCCAGCAGCTCTTTCCGGGACAGCCTGAACACTGAAGCTTTCTTT. Protein product: CASSSFRDSLNTEAFF.

The CDR3 sequence is CASSLEGANSAETQYF. The DNA for the CDR3 is TGCGCCAGCAGCTTGGAGGGGGCCAACTCGGCGGAGACCCAGTACTTC. The chain uses TRBV5-1 and TRBJ2-5, with 7 bases that match TRBD1. The CDR3 covers 16 residues. Trimming removed 0 bases from V and 5 bases from J; junction bases left unmatched: 10. CDR1 and CDR2 (germline): SGHRS, YFSETQ.

The J gene is TRBJ2-5, the V gene TRBV19; 8 bases align to TRBD2. From germline, CDR1 is LNHDA and CDR2 SQIVND (reference sequence). There are 15 residues in the CDR3. J was trimmed by 4 bases and V by 4 bases; bases with no gene match: 8. CDR3 region: CASSTGTRVVETQYF. Here the CDR3 DNA reads TGTGCCAGTAGTACCGGGACTAGAGTTGTAGAGACCCAGTACTTC. The full variable domain, its missing parts supplied by reference TRBV19 and TRBJ2-5, is DGGITQSPKYLFRKEGQNVTLSCEQNLNHDAMYWYRQDPGQGLRLIYYSQIVNDFQKGDIAEGYSVSREKKESFPLTVTSAQKNPTAFYLCASSTGTRVVETQYFGPGTRLLVL.

This clone has a single count. This sequence joins TRBV4-1 and TRBJ2-1; D is ambiguous. V was cut by 1 base and J by 10 bases, with 11 bases left in between. CDR1 MGHRA and CDR2 YSYEKL come from the germline V gene. The CDR3 has 13 residues. CDR3 sequence reads: CASSQAVRFEQFF. The CDR3, as DNA: TGCGCCAGCAGCCAAGCGGTCCGCTTCGAGCAGTTCTTC.

CDR3 protein: CASSLALGDRNIQYF. The CDR3 DNA is TGCGCCAGCAGCTTGGCCCTCGGGGATAGAAACATTCAGTACTTC. V usage is TRBV5-1 and J usage is TRBJ2-4; D perhaps matches TRBD2 (5 bases). This CDR3 is built from 15 residues. The V end lost 0 bases, the J end lost 6 bases, and 13 bases lay between the germline ends. Per the germline V gene, CDR1 is SGHRS and CDR2 is YFSETQ.

The V and J genes are TRBV5-1 and TRBJ1-5; the D is unclear. Germline CDR1 is SGHRS and CDR2 is YFSETQ. This CDR3 has 15 residues. Trimming pared 7 bases from V and 6 bases from J, leaving 20 bases between. The CDR3 region has the DNA TGCGCCAGCTCCCCCACGTCGGGGTCTGGTCAGCCCCAGCATTTT. Amino acids: CASSPTSGSGQPQHF.

This clone was counted only a few times. This CDR3 reads CATRAHGESAGELFF. In nucleotides, the CDR3 is TGTGCCACCCGCGCTCATGGGGAGTCGGCCGGGGAGCTGTTTTTT. The gene calls are TRBV5-4 and TRBJ2-2, with D tentatively TRBD2 (5 bases). The germline CDR1 and CDR2 sequences are SGHNT and YYREEE (reference sequence). This CDR3 has 15 amino acids. Trimming left V 9 bases short and J 6 bases short, with 21 bases between. The full variable domain, its missing parts supplied by reference TRBV5-4 and TRBJ2-2, is ETGVTQSPTHLIKTRGQQVTLRCSSQSGHNTVSWYQQALGQGPQFIFQYYREEENGRGNFPPRFSGLQFPNYSSELNVNALELDDSALYLCATRAHGESAGELFFGEGSRLTVL.

This clone has a count of ten or more. The chain combines TRBV28 with TRBJ1-5; TRBD1 is a possible D gene (5 bases). Deletions cut 3 bases from V and 5 bases from J, with 8 bases between. Germline CDR1 MDHEN, CDR2 SYDVKM. The length of the CDR3 is 13 residues. CDR3 protein: CASSLPGDQPQHF. For the CDR3, the DNA is TGTGCCAGCAGTTTGCCGGGGGATCAGCCCCAGCATTTT.

The rearrangement links TRBV2 to TRBJ2-2, with D perhaps matching TRBD2 (6 bases). The V gene's germline CDR1 is SNHLY and CDR2 FYNNEI. Trimming cost V 4 bases and J 0 bases, with 9 bases left between them. The CDR3 contains 15 residues. CDR3 coding DNA: TGTGCCAGCAGTGGCGGACTATCGAACACCGGGGAGCTGTTTTTT. This sequence encodes CASSGGLSNTGELFF.

The CDR3 is CASRNDRGTGELFF. CDR3 sequence (DNA): TGTGCCAGCAGAAACGACAGGGGCACCGGGGAGCTGTTTTTT. The chain links TRBV28 to TRBJ2-2; 8 bases map to TRBD1. V lost 6 bases and J lost 4; bases outside the gene matches: 4. This CDR3 has 14 amino acids. Germline V lookup: CDR1 MDHEN, CDR2 SYDVKM.

The chain carries TRBV4-1 and TRBJ1-2; TRBD1 matches at 12 bases. The germline CDR1 and CDR2 sequences are MGHRA and YSYEKL. The CDR3 runs to 15 residues. V gave up 5 bases and J gave up 7 bases; unmatched junction bases: 8. The CDR3 region is CASSSRDRGHRGYTF. CDR3 nucleotide sequence: TGCGCCAGCAGCAGCCGGGACAGGGGGCATCGTGGCTACACCTTC.

The rearrangement links TRBV10-2 to TRBJ1-5, with TRBD1 as a possible D gene (5 bases). The germline gives CDR1 WSHSY, CDR2 SAAADI. V dropped 2 bases and J dropped 5 bases, with 10 bases sitting between them. The CDR3 runs 14 residues. For the CDR3, the DNA is TGCGCCAGCAGTGAGGCGGGAGGGGATCAGCCCCAGCATTTT. Its translation is CASSEAGGDQPQHF.

V gene TRBV11-1 combines with J gene TRBJ2-4; TRBD1 might be the D (5 bases). Germline CDR1 is SGHAT and CDR2 is FQDESV (reference sequence). The V end was cut by 3 bases, the J end by 4 bases, with 13 bases between. This CDR3 region has 15 residues. This chain's CDR3 is CASSLGPAEKNIQYF. DNA for the CDR3: TGTGCCAGCAGCTTGGGGCCCGCTGAGAAAAACATTCAGTACTTC.

The chain has TRBV5-6 and TRBJ1-1; 8 positions match TRBD1. The CDR3 is 17 residues long. Trimming at V came to 4 bases and at J to 4 bases, leaving 15 bases not matched to a gene. Germline CDR1 and CDR2: SGHDT and YYEEEE. The CDR3 loop is CASSPRGLLRFLTEAFF. CDR3 DNA sequence: TGTGCCAGCAGCCCCAGGGGGCTCCTAAGGTTTCTCACTGAAGCTTTCTTT.

The CDR3 sequence: CASSVLAEPMNTEAFF. In nucleotides, the CDR3 is TGTGCCAGCAGCGTATTAGCAGAACCCATGAACACTGAAGCTTTCTTT. V gene TRBV9 combines with J gene TRBJ1-1; D not resolved. Trimming stripped 1 base from V and 0 bases from J, with 13 bases between. The CDR3 extends over 16 amino acids. Germline assignment: CDR1 SGDLS and CDR2 YYNGEE.

This chain uses TRBV11-2 with TRBJ2-1; weak D call: TRBD2 (6 bases). Looked up from germline, CDR1 is SGHAT and CDR2 is FQNNGV. V was pared by 5 bases and J by 0 bases, with 11 bases between. This CDR3 comprises 15 residues. The CDR3 sequence: CASSVAESSYNEQFF. DNA of the CDR3: TGTGCCAGCAGCGTAGCGGAGAGCTCCTACAATGAGCAGTTCTTC.

The chain employs TRBV29-1 and TRBJ1-5, with 7 bases aligning to TRBD1. Per germline, CDR1 SQVTM and CDR2 ANQGSEA. CDR3 length: 13 amino acids. Trimming cost V 2 bases and J 4 bases; bases outside gene matches: 2. For the CDR3, the DNA is TGCAGCGTTGAACAGGGGGTTAATCAGCCCCAGCATTTT. This codes for CSVEQGVNQPQHF.

This clone has more than one count but fewer than ten. This rearrangement joins TRBV7-9 to TRBJ2-5; a weak D match, TRBD1 (6 bases). Between the trimmed V and J ends, which lost 2 bases and 3 bases, there was a span of 13 bases. Germline-derived CDR1 and CDR2 are SEHNR and FQNEAQ (reference sequence). The CDR3 is 15 residues long. The chain's CDR3 is CASSLRQGIEETQYF. CDR3 nucleotides: TGTGCCAGCAGCTTAAGGCAGGGGATAGAAGAGACCCAGTACTTC. The whole variable domain, filled in from reference TRBV7-9 and TRBJ2-5, reads DTGVSQNPRHKITKRGQNVTFRCDPISEHNRLYWYRQTLGQGPEFLTYFQNEAQLEKSRLLSDRFSAERPKGSFSTLEIQRTEQGDSAMYLCASSLRQGIEETQYFGPGTRLLVL.

The chain joins TRBV6-5 to TRBJ1-4; 9 bases match TRBD1. CDR1 is MNHEY, CDR2 SVGAGI, per germline. Germline trimming cut 4 bases from V and 8 bases from J; bases unmatched to any gene: 11. CDR3 length equals 16 residues. In DNA form, the CDR3 reads TGTGCCAGCAGTTCTCACCGGGACAGGGACGTGGAAAAACTGTTTTTT. Its translation: CASSSHRDRDVEKLFF.

V and J are TRBV3-1 (or the pseudogene TRBV3-2) and TRBJ1-4; TRBD1 agrees at 12 bases. The CDR3 is 17 residues long. V lost 6 bases, J lost 8 bases, and 13 bases stayed unmatched. Germline-derived CDR1 and CDR2 are LGHDT and YNNKEL (reference sequence). CDR3 nucleotide sequence: TGTGCCAGCAGTGGTACCGGGACAGGGGGCAGGAGAGAAAAACTGTTTTTT. Its protein is CASSGTGTGGRREKLFF.